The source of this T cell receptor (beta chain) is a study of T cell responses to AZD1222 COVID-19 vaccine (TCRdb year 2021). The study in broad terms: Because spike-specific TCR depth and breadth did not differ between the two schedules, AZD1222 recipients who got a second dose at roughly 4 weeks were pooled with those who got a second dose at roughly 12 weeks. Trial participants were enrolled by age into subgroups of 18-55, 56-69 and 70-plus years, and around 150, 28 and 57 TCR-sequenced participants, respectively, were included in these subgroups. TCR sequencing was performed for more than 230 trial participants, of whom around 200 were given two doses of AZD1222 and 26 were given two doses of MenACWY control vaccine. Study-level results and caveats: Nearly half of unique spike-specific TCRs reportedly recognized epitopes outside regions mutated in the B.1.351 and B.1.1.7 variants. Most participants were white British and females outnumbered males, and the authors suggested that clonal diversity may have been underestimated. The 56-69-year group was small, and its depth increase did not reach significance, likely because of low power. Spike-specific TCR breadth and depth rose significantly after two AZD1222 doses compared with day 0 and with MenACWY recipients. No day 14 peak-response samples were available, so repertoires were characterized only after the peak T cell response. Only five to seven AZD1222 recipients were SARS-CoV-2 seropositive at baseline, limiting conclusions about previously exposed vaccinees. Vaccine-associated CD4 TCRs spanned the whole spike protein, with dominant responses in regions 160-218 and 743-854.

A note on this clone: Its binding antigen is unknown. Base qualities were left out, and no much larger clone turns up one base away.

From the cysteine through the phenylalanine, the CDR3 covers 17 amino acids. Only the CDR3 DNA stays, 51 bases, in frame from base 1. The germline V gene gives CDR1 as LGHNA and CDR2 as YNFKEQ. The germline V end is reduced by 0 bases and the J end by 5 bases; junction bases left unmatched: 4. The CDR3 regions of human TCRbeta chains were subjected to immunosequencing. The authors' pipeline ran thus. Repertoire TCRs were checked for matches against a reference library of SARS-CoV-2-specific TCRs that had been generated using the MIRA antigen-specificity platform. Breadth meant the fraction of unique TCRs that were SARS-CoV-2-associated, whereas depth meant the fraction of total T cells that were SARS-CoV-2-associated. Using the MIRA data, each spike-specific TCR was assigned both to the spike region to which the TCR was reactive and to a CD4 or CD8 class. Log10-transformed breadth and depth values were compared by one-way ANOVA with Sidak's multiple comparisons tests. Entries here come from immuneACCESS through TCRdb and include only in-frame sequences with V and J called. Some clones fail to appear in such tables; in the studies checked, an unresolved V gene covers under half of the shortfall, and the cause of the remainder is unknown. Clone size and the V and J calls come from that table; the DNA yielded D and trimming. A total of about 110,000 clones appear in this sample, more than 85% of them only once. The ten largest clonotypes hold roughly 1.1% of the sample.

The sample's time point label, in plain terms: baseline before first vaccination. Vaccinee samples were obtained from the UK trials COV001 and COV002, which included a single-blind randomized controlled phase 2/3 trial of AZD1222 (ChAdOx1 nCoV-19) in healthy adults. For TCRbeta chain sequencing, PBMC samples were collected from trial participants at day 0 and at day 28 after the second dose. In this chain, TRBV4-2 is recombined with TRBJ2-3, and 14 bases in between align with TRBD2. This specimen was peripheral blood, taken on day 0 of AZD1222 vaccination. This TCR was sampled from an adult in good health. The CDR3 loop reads CASSQETSGRAGDTQYF. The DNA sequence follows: TGTGCCAGCAGCCAAGAGACTAGCGGGAGGGCCGGAGATACGCAGTATTTT.